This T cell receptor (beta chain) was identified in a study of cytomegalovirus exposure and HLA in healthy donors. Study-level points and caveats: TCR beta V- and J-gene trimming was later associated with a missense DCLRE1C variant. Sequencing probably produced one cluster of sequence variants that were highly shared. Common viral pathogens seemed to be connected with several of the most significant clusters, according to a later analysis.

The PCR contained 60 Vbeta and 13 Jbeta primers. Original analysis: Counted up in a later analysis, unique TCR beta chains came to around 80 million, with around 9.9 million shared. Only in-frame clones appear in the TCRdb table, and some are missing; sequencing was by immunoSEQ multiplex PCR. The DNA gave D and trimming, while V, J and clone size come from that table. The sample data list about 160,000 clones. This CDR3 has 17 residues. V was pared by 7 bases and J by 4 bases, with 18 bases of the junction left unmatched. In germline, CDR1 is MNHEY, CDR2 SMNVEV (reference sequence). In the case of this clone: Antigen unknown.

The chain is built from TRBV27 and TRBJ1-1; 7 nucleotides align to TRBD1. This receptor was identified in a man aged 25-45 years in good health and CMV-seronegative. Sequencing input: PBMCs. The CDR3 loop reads CASIPAPGQVGVTEAFF. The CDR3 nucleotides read TGTGCCAGCATTCCCGCACCCGGACAGGTTGGAGTCACTGAAGCTTTCTTT.